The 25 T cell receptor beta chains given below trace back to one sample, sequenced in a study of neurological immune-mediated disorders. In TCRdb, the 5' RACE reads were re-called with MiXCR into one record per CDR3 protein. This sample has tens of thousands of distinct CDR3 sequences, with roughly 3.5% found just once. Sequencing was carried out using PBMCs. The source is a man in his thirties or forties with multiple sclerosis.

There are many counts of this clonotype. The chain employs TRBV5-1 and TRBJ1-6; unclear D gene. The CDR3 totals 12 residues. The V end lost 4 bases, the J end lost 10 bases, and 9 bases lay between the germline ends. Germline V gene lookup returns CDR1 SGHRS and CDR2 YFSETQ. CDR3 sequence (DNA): TGCGCCAGCAGCCCGGGTCAATCACCCCTCCACTTT. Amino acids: CASSPGQSPLHF.

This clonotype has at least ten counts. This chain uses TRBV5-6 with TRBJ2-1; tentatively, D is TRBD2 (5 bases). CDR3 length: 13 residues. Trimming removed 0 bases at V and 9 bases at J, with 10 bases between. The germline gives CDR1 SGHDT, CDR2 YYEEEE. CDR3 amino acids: CASSLAEAVEQFF. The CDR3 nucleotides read TGTGCCAGCAGCTTGGCCGAAGCGGTTGAGCAGTTCTTC.

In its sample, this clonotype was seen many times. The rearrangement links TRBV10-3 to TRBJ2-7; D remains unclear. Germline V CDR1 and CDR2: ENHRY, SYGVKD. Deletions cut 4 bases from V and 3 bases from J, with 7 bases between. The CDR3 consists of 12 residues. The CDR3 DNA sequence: TGTGCCATCAGTGGTGGCGGCTACGAGCAGTACTTC. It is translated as CAISGGGYEQYF.

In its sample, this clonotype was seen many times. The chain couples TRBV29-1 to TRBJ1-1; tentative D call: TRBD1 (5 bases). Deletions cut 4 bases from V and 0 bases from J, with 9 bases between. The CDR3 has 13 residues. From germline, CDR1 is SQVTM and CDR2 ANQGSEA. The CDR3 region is CSVVAGLNTEAFF. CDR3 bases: TGCAGCGTTGTTGCAGGGCTGAACACTGAAGCTTTCTTT.

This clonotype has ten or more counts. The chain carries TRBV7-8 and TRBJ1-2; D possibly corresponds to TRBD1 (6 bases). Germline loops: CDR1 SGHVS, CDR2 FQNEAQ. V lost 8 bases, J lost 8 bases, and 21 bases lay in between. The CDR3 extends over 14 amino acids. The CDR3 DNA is TGTGCCAGCTCTCACGATGGGACACAGGGAGGCTACACCTTC. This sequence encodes CASSHDGTQGGYTF.

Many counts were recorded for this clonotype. The CDR3 sequence: CASSVSGSSPLHF. The CDR3 DNA reads TGTGCCAGCAGCGTATCAGGGAGTTCACCCCTCCACTTT. The rearrangement uses TRBV7-6 and TRBJ1-6; tentative D call: TRBD1 (5 bases). Germline assignment: CDR1 SGHVS and CDR2 FNYEAQ. CDR3 size: 13 residues. Trimming stripped 5 bases from V and 9 bases from J, with 11 bases between.

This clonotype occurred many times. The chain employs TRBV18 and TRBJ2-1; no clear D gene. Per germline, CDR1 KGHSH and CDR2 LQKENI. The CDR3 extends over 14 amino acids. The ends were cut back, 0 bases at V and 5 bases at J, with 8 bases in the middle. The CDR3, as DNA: TGTGCCAGCTCACCACCGGGGAAGGACAATGAGCAGTTCTTC. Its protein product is CASSPPGKDNEQFF.

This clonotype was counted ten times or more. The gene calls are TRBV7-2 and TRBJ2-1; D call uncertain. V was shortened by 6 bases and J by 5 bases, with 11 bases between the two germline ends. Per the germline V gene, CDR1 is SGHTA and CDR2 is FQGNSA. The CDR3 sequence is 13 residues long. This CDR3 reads CASRSGRHNEQFF. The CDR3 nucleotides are TGTGCCAGCAGATCCGGACGCCACAATGAGCAGTTCTTC.

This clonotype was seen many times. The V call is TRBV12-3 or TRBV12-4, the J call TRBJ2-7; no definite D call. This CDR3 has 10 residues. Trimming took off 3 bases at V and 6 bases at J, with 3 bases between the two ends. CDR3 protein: CASSFSEQYF. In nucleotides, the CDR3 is TGTGCCAGCAGTTTCTCCGAGCAGTACTTC.

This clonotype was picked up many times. For the CDR3, the DNA is TGTGCCAGCAGTTTTGGGGGGTCCTTCACAGATACGCAGTATTTT. It yields the protein CASSFGGSFTDTQYF. V gene TRBV12-3 or TRBV12-4 combines with J gene TRBJ2-3; a weak D match, TRBD2 (6 bases). Trimming shortened V by 3 bases and J by 2 bases, and 12 bases separated the two germline ends. The CDR3 runs 15 residues.

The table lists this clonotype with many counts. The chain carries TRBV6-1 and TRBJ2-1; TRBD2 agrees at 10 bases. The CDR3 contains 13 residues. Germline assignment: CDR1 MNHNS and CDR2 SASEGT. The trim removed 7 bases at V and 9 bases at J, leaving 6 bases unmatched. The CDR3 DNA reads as TGTGCCAGCATCCTAGCGGGGGCTGGTGAGCAGTTCTTC. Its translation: CASILAGAGEQFF.

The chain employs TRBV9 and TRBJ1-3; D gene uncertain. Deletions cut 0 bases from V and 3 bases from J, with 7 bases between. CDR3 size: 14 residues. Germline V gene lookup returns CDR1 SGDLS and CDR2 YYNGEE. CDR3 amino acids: CASSVGPGGNTIYF. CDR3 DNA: TGTGCCAGCAGCGTAGGCCCAGGTGGAAACACCATATATTTT.

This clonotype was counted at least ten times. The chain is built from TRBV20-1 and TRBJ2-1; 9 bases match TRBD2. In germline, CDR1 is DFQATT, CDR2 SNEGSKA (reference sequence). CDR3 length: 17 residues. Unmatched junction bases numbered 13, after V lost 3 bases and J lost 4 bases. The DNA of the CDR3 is TGCAGTGCTAGCCCCCTGGGGGCTAGCGGGGTTTACAATGAGCAGTTCTTC. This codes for CSASPLGASGVYNEQFF.

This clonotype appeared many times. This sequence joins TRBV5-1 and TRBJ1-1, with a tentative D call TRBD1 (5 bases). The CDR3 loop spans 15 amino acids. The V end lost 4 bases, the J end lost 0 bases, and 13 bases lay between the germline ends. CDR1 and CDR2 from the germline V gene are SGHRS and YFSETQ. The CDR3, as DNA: TGCGCCAGCAGCCGAACAGGACTCTTGAACACTGAAGCTTTCTTT. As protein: CASSRTGLLNTEAFF. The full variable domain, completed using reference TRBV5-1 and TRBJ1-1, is KAGVTQTPRYLIKTRGQQVTLSCSPISGHRSVSWYQQTPGQGLQFLFEYFSETQRNKGNFPGRFSGRQFSNSRSEMNVSTLELGDSALYLCASSRTGLLNTEAFFGQGTRLTVV.

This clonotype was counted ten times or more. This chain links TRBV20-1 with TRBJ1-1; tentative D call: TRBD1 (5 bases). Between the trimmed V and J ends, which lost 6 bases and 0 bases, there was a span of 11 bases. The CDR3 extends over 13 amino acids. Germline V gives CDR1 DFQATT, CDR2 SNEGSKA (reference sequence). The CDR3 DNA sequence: TGCAGTGCCTCCGGACACATGAACACTGAAGCTTTCTTT. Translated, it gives CSASGHMNTEAFF.

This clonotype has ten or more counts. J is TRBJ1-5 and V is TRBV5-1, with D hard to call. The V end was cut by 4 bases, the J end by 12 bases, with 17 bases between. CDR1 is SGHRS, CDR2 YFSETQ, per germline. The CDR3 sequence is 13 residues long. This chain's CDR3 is CASSQDPQQVQHF. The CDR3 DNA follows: TGCGCCAGCAGCCAAGACCCGCAGCAGGTCCAGCATTTT.

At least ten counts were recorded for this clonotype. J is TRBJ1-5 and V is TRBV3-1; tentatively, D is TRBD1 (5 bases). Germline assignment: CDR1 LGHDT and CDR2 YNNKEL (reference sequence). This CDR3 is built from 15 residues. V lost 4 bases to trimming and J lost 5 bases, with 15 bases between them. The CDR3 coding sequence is TGTGCCAGCAGCCGTCGAATGGGGGTTGATCAGCCCCAGCATTTT. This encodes CASSRRMGVDQPQHF.

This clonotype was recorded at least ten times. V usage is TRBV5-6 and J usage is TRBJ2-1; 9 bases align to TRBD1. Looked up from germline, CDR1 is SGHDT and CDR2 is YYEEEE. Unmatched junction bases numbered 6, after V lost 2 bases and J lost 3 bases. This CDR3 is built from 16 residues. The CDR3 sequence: CASSFVTGGVYNEQFF. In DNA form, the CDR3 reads TGTGCCAGCAGCTTTGTTACAGGGGGCGTCTACAATGAGCAGTTCTTC.

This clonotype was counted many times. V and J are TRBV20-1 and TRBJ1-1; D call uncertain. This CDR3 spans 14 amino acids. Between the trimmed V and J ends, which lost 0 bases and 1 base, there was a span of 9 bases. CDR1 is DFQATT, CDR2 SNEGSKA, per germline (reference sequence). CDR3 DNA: TGCAGTGCTAGAGATGGCTTTACGAACACTGAAGCTTTCTTT. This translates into CSARDGFTNTEAFF.

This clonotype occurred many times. The CDR3 protein is CAISADGEQYF. CDR3 sequence (DNA): TGTGCCATCAGTGCCGACGGGGAGCAGTACTTC. V gene TRBV10-3 combines with J gene TRBJ2-7; no clear D. This CDR3 has 11 amino acids. Per the germline V gene, CDR1 is ENHRY and CDR2 is SYGVKD. Trimming took 4 bases from V and 7 from J, leaving 8 bases between them.

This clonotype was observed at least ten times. CDR3 amino acids: CSARTRGRSDEQYF. The CDR3 nucleotides read TGCAGTGCTAGAACAAGGGGACGCAGCGACGAGCAGTACTTC. The rearrangement links TRBV20-1 to TRBJ2-7; D may be TRBD1 or TRBD2 (5 bases each). V was trimmed by 2 bases and J by 5 bases, leaving 16 bases between them. The germline V gene has CDR1 DFQATT and CDR2 SNEGSKA (reference sequence). The CDR3 runs 14 residues.

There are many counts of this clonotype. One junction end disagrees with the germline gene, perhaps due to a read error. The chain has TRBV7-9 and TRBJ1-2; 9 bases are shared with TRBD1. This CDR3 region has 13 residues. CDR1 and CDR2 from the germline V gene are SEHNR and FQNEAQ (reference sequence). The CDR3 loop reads CVSVDRGSGGYTF. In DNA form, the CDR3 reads TGTGTCAGCGTCGACAGGGGGTCGGGTGGCTACACCTTC.

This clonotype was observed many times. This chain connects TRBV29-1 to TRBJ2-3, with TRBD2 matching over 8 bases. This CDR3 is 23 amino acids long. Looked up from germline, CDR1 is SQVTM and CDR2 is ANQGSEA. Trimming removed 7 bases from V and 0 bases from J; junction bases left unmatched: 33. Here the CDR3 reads CSADGEWGPAASGSGASTDTQYF. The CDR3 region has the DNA TGCAGCGCTGATGGGGAATGGGGCCCTGCGGCTAGCGGGTCTGGAGCTAGCACAGATACGCAGTATTTT.

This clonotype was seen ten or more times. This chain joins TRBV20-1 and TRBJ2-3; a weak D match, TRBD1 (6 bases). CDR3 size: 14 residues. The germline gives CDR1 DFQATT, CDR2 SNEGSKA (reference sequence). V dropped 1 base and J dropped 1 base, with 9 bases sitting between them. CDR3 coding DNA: TGCAGTGCTAGAGTGGGACACCGCACAGATACGCAGTATTTT. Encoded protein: CSARVGHRTDTQYF.

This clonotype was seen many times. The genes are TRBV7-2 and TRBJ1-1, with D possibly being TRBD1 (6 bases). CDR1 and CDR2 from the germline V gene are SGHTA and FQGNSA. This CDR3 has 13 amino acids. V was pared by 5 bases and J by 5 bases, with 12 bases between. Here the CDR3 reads CASSRNRVTEAFF. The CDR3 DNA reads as TGTGCCAGCAGCCGAAACAGGGTAACTGAAGCTTTCTTT.